Listed below are T cell receptor beta chains from one sample, sequenced in a study of blood T cell repertoires in COVID-19. The data were produced by immunoSEQ multiplex PCR, yet TCRdb's version contains in-frame clones alone and is incomplete. Counted here are some 130,000 clones, about nine tenths occurring once; the ten biggest clones make up approximately 10%. Sequences were obtained from peripheral blood. The receptor source for this set is a man aged 45-60 years with acute or convalescent COVID-19. The CDR3 runs from the conserved cysteine through the conserved F or W. The D gene is left open where the match is weak. Not every row has a clone size; where given, it reads once, few, many or a size class.

>NA|15|TRBD2|TRBV28|TRBJ2-1
CASSLGTSGRSEQFF
TGTGCCAGCAGTTTAGGGACTAGCGGGAGAAGTGAGCAGTTCTTC
>NA|10|NA|TRBV7-9|TRBJ2-2
CAHGGGELFF
TGTGCTCACGGAGGCGGGGAGCTGTTTTTT
>NA|17|NA|TRBV27|TRBJ1-4
CASSLYRDLASIGKLFF
TGTGCCAGCAGTTTATACCGGGACTTGGCATCGATTGGAAAACTGTTTTTT
>once|16|TRBD1|TRBV4-2|TRBJ1-2
CASSQDPQGVDGGYTF
TGTGCCAGCAGCCAAGACCCGCAGGGGGTTGATGGGGGCTACACCTTC
>NA|14|TRBD1|TRBV29-1|TRBJ2-2
CSVEGTGATGELFF
TGCAGCGTTGAAGGGACAGGGGCCACCGGGGAGCTGTTTTTT
>NA|11|NA|TRBV2|TRBJ1-5
CASSLGEAQHF
TGTGCCAGCAGCTTGGGGGAGGCTCAGCATTTT
>once|13|NA|TRBV2|TRBJ2-3
CASSEQGPSPGYF
TGTGCCAGCAGTGAACAGGGGCCTTCACCGGGGTATTTT
>NA|14|NA|TRBV19|TRBJ1-1
CASTDGHSGTEAFF
TGTGCCAGTACAGATGGCCACTCGGGCACTGAAGCTTTCTTT
>NA|14|NA|TRBV3-1/TRBV3-2|TRBJ1-1
CASSQLAGNTEAFF
TGTGCCAGCAGCCAACTGGCGGGCAACACTGAAGCTTTCTTT
>once|14|TRBD1|TRBV27|TRBJ2-3
CASSLGQGADTQYF
TGTGCCAGCAGTCTGGGACAGGGAGCAGATACGCAGTATTTT
>NA|14|NA|TRBV2|TRBJ1-4
CASGPNGGPEKLFF
TGTGCCAGCGGACCCAACGGGGGGCCTGAAAAACTGTTTTTT
>NA|14|NA|TRBV5-5|TRBJ1-6
CASSLALANSPLHF
TGTGCCAGCAGCTTGGCTCTGGCAAATTCACCCCTCCACTTT
>NA|11|NA|TRBV28|TRBJ1-2
CASSLTYGYTF
TGTGCCAGCAGTTTAACTTACGGCTACACCTTC
>NA|18|NA|TRBV3-1/TRBV3-2|TRBJ1-5
CASIKSSSEGEDNQPQHF
TGTGCCAGCATCAAATCGAGCTCGGAGGGAGAGGACAATCAGCCCCAGCATTTT